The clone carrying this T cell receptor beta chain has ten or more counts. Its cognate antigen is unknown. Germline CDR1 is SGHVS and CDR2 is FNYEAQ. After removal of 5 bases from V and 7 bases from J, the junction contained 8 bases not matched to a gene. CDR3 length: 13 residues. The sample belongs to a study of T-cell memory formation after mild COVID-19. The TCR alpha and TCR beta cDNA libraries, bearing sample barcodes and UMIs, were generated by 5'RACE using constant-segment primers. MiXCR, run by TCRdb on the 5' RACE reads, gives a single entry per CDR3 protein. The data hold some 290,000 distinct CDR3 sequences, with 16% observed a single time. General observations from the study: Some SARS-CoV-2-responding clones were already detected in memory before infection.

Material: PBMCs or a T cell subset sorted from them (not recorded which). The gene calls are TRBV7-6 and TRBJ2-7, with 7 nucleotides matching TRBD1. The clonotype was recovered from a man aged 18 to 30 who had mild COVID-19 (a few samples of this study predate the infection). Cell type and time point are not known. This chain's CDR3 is CASSLGTVQEQYF. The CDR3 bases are TGTGCCAGCAGCCTCGGGACAGTTCAAGAGCAGTACTTC. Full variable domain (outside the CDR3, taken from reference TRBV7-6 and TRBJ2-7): GAGVSQSPRYKVTKRGQDVALRCDPISGHVSLYWYRQALGQGPEFLTYFNYEAQQDKSGLPNDRFSAERPEGSISTLTIQRTEQRDSAMYRCASSLGTVQEQYFGPGTRLTVT.